Below, 5 T cell receptor beta chains from the same sample are listed, as sequenced in a study of blood T cells in healthy people across ages. The second PCR ran about 6 to 12 cycles with a sample-barcoded 5' primer and J-beta primers. MiXCR was run by TCRdb on the 5' RACE reads, yielding one entry per CDR3 protein. Counted here are 1.8 million or so distinct CDR3 sequences, around 40% occurring once; the ten biggest clones make up under 30%. The sequencing input was blood. The receptors were gathered from a human donor in good health.

This clonotype came up a few times. The gene calls are TRBV20-1 and TRBJ2-3; D call uncertain. The CDR3 is 12 amino acids. Germline CDR1 is DFQATT and CDR2 is SNEGSKA (reference sequence). The V and J ends lost 4 bases and 4 bases respectively, with 9 bases between them. CDR3: CSAIARSDTQYF. The CDR3 DNA reads TGCAGTGCTATAGCTCGGTCAGATACGCAGTATTTT.

V and J are TRBV10-2 and TRBJ1-1, with a possible D match to TRBD1 (5 bases). The CDR3 sequence is 16 residues long. V was cut by 3 bases and J by 1 base, with 15 bases left in between. The V gene's germline CDR1 is WSHSY and CDR2 SAAADI. CDR3 coding DNA: TGCGCCAGCAGTGACCTCCTCGAAAGGGGGAACACTGAAGCTTTCTTT. It is translated as CASSDLLERGNTEAFF.

This CDR3 is CAISEGTSPPYEQYF. The CDR3 coding sequence is TGTGCCATCAGTGAGGGGACTAGCCCACCCTACGAGCAGTACTTC. The chain employs TRBV10-3 and TRBJ2-7; 9 bases are shared with TRBD2. The CDR3 runs 15 residues. Trimming took 2 bases from V and 2 from J; bases not matched to a gene: 4. The germline CDR1 and CDR2 sequences are ENHRY and SYGVKD.

This chain uses TRBV30 with TRBJ2-4; 8 bases match TRBD2. The germline V gene encodes CDR1 GTSNPN and CDR2 SVGIG (reference sequence). The CDR3 runs 13 residues. J lost 13 bases, V lost 4 bases, and 12 bases had no gene match. The CDR3 reads CAWTAGTRAVQYF. The CDR3 nucleotides read TGTGCCTGGACGGCCGGGACTAGAGCTGTGCAGTACTTC. Variable domain in full (rest from reference TRBV30 and TRBJ2-4): SQTIHQWPATLVQPVGSPLSLECTVEGTSNPNLYWYRQAAGRGLQLLFYSVGIGQISSEVPQNLSASRPQDRQFILSSKKLLLSDSGFYLCAWTAGTRAVQYFGAGTRLSVL.

This clonotype was seen more than once but under ten times. CDR3 protein: CASSFERGRPYGYTF. The DNA for the CDR3 is TGTGCCAGCAGCTTCGAGAGGGGGCGCCCCTATGGCTACACCTTC. The gene calls are TRBV7-2 and TRBJ1-2, with 7 bases fitting TRBD1. Germline trimming cut 3 bases from V and 4 bases from J; bases unmatched to any gene: 8. Germline-derived CDR1 and CDR2 are SGHTA and FQGNSA. The CDR3 consists of 15 residues.